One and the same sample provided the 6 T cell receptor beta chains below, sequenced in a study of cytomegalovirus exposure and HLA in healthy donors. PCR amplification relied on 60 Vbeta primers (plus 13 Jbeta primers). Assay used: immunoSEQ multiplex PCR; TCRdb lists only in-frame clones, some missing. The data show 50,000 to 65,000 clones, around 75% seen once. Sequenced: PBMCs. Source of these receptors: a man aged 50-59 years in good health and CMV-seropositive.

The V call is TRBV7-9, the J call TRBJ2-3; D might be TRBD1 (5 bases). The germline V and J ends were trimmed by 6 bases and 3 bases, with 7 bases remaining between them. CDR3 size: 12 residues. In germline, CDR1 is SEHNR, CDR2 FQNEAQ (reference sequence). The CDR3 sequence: CASSAGTDTQYF. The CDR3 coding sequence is TGTGCCAGCAGTGCAGGGACAGATACGCAGTATTTT.

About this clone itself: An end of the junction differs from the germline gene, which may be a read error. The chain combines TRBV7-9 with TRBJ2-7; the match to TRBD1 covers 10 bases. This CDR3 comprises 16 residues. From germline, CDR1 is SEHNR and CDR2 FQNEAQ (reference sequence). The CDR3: CSSSLKSGTGVGEQYF. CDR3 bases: TGTTCCAGCAGCCTAAAATCCGGGACAGGGGTAGGGGAGCAGTACTTC.

The CDR3 spells CASSRSGRGNTGELFF. The CDR3 region has the DNA TGTGCCAGCAGCCGTAGCGGGAGGGGAAACACCGGGGAGCTGTTTTTT. V usage is TRBV28 and J usage is TRBJ2-2; 11 positions match TRBD2. Germline loops: CDR1 MDHEN, CDR2 SYDVKM. The CDR3 has 16 residues. J gave up 2 bases and V 6 bases, and 5 bases lay outside the gene matches.

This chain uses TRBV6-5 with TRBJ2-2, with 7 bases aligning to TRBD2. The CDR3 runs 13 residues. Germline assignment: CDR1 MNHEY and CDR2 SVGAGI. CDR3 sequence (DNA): TGTTCGAGGCGGGAGAAGGAGGTCGGGGAGCTGTTTTTT. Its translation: CSRREKEVGELFF.

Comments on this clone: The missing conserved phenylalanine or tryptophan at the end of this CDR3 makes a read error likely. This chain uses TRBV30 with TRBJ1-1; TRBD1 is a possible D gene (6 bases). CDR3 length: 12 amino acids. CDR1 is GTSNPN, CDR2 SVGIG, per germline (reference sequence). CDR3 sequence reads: CDWNRANTEAFS. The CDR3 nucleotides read TGTGACTGGAACAGGGCAAACACTGAAGCTTTCTCT.

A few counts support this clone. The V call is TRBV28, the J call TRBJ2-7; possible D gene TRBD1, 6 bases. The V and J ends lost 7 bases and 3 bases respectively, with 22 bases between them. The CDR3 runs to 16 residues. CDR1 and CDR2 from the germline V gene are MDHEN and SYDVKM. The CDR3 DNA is TGTGCCAGCACCACCTTCCCCCCGGACAGCCACTACGAGCAGTACTTC. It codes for CASTTFPPDSHYEQYF.